These T cell receptor beta chains were read from a single sample in a study of CD8 T cells in Susac syndrome. TCRdb processed the immunoSEQ multiplex PCR reads anew with MiXCR; each CDR3 protein has one entry. The profile shows under 150,000 distinct CDR3 sequences, more than 90% of them singletons. Material: CD4+ T cells from PBMCs. These receptors all come from a human donor with Susac syndrome. Both conserved end residues are part of each CDR3.

TRBV20-1 CSAKEGNTEAFF
TRBV14 CASSQDKLADTQYF
TRBV29-1 CSFEGPGVAQETQYF
TRBV9 CASSVDSGRSTDTQYF
TRBV28 CASRESGTPTPSGYTF
TRBV12-3/TRBV12-4 CASSSGGAVNTEAFF
TRBV6-5 CASSYSTGGSWNTEAFF
TRBV20-1 CSASPGTPGGYTF
TRBV3-1 CASSRALAGGQETQYF
TRBV2 CASRRLSGSADTQYF
TRBV7-3 CASSLKGSGVGEQYF
TRBV2 CASRQSGSPPGQFF
TRBV11-2 CASSFSANYGYTF
TRBV9 CASSVAGLPTGELFF
TRBV20-1 CSARGDSATADTQYF
TRBV6-5 CASRSDRVPSGYTF
TRBV4-1 CASSQSGTSGRQETQYF
TRBV24-1 CATSRNTGELFF
TRBV15 CATRRSDTQYF
TRBV15 CATSRDRRGRNNSPLHF
TRBV11-2 CASRKLGQGVNYGYTF
TRBV20-1 CSARGLTGSTF
TRBV3-1 CASSQALTPNTGELFF
TRBV9 CASSVIGGGYTF
TRBV29-1 CSTGDRNYGYTF
TRBV5-1 CASSFKTSGKVTGELFF
TRBV7-2 CASRPAGTGGGYTF
TRBV24-1 CATSEGKRVWTGELFF